Listed below are T cell receptor beta chains from one sample, sequenced in a study of blood T cell repertoires in COVID-19. Here immunoSEQ multiplex PCR was the method, and the copy in TCRdb shows in-frame clones only, minus some. The table records fewer than 150,000 clones, around nine tenths of them present only once. The sample consisted of peripheral blood. The receptors derive from a man between 45 and 60 years old with active or convalescent COVID-19. Both conserved end residues are trimmed from each CDR3. The order of the fields is CDR3 protein, J gene, V gene, CDR3 length.

CDR3: ASSLITTGENTEAF
J: TRBJ1-1
V: TRBV28
length: 14

CDR3: AISAGQGSGETQY
J: TRBJ2-5
V: TRBV10-3
length: 13

CDR3: ASSELTGVAGELF
J: TRBJ2-2
V: TRBV11-2
length: 13

CDR3: ATSDYSRSDGELF
J: TRBJ2-2
V: TRBV24-1
length: 13

CDR3: ASSLATVANYGYT
J: TRBJ1-2
V: TRBV5-1
length: 13

CDR3: ASSQNSPLH
J: TRBJ1-6
V: TRBV10-2
length: 9

CDR3: ASSLEGAGTSSHEQY
J: TRBJ2-7
V: TRBV7-8
length: 15

CDR3: ASTRGFDQPQH
J: TRBJ1-5
V: TRBV21-1
length: 11

CDR3: ATSSLGSTDTQY
J: TRBJ2-3
V: TRBV19
length: 12

CDR3: ASSSNTGGGQPQH
J: TRBJ1-5
V: TRBV7-9
length: 13